These 25 T cell receptor beta chains originate from one sample sequenced in a study of blood T cells in healthy people across ages. Combining a sample-barcoded 5' primer with a J-beta primer mix, a second PCR ran for 7 to 11 cycles. TCRdb re-called the 5' RACE reads through MiXCR, storing one row per CDR3 protein. Altogether 1.5 million to 2 million distinct CDR3 sequences are present, 40% to 55% being singletons, with the ten largest covering 2% to 2.5%. Sequencing used blood. The receptors were sampled from a woman aged 40 to 55 in good health.

Turning to this clonotype: At one end, the junction sequence differs from germline, possibly due to a read error. The chain has TRBV12-3 or TRBV12-4 and TRBJ2-3; a weak D match, TRBD1 (6 bases). The CDR3 extends over 17 amino acids. The CDR3 nucleotides are TGTGCCAGTAGTTTCCCCCCCTGGGCAGGGACAACAGATACGCAGTATTTT. The encoded protein is CASSFPPWAGTTDTQYF.

There are a few counts of this clonotype. This sequence joins TRBV24-1 and TRBJ1-2; perhaps TRBD1 as D (5 bases). Germline CDR1 KGHDR, CDR2 SFDVKD. The CDR3 has 16 residues. V lost 0 bases, J lost 3 bases, and 13 bases lay in between. The CDR3 DNA sequence: TGTGCCACCAGTGATTTGAGAGGGGACGGAGACTATGGCTACACCTTC. Encoded protein: CATSDLRGDGDYGYTF.

The rearrangement joins TRBV29-1 to TRBJ1-1; D uncertain. Trimming removed 3 bases at V and 3 bases at J, with 14 bases between. Looked up from germline, CDR1 is SQVTM and CDR2 is ANQGSEA. The CDR3 totals 14 residues. This chain's CDR3 is CSVDGPFGYTEAFF. The CDR3 coding sequence is TGCAGCGTTGATGGACCCTTTGGTTACACTGAAGCTTTCTTT.

The chain recombines TRBV2 with TRBJ1-1; the match to TRBD1 covers 7 bases. Germline loops: CDR1 SNHLY, CDR2 FYNNEI. With V trimmed by 6 bases and J by 0 bases, 4 bases remained unmatched. The CDR3 runs 14 residues. The CDR3 DNA follows: TGTGCCAGCAGGAAGGACAGGATGAACACTGAAGCTTTCTTT. This translates into CASRKDRMNTEAFF.

The gene calls are TRBV6-2 or TRBV6-3 and TRBJ1-5; D is unclear. The CDR3 spans 15 residues. The ends were cut back, 4 bases at V and 0 bases at J, with 10 bases in the middle. CDR1 and CDR2 from the germline V gene are MNHEY and SVGEGT. CDR3 nucleotide sequence: TGTGCCAGCAGTTTGAATTCGGGTAGCAATCAGCCCCAGCATTTT. This codes for CASSLNSGSNQPQHF.

As regards this clonotype: A much more abundant neighbour one base away suggests this may be a read error. The rearrangement joins TRBV18 to TRBJ2-5; the match to TRBD2 covers 7 bases. Trimming at V came to 5 bases and at J to 5 bases, leaving 14 bases not matched to a gene. The CDR3 sequence is 16 residues long. The germline V gene has CDR1 KGHSH and CDR2 LQKENI. CDR3 sequence reads: CASSSTMGGQLETQYF. The DNA of the CDR3 is TGTGCCAGCTCATCCACAATGGGAGGGCAGTTGGAGACCCAGTACTTC.

In its sample, this clonotype was seen once. Germline and junction disagree at one end, which may indicate a read error. The chain joins TRBV5-1 to TRBJ1-4, with unresolved D. This CDR3 is built from 15 residues. Germline CDR1 SGHRS, CDR2 YFSETQ. The CDR3 nucleotides are TGCACCAGCAGCCCGTCTTTAACAACTAATGAAAAACTGTTTTTT. Translation: CTSSPSLTTNEKLFF.

The V and J genes are TRBV4-2 and TRBJ2-1, with D perhaps TRBD1 (6 bases). CDR3 length: 14 residues. V shed 0 bases and J shed 10 bases, with 13 bases lying between them. Germline assignment: CDR1 LGHNA and CDR2 YNFKEQ. CDR3 DNA sequence: TGTGCCAGCAGCCAAGACGGGTCAGGGGAAGAGCAGTTCTTC. Its protein product is CASSQDGSGEEQFF.

This sequence joins TRBV12-3 or TRBV12-4 and TRBJ1-6; D unclear. This CDR3 region has 12 residues. Trimming cost V 5 bases and J 13 bases, with 12 bases left between them. CDR3 nucleotide sequence: TGTGCCAGCAGTACTCGGACGGCCCCCCTCCACTTT. This translates into CASSTRTAPLHF.

This rearrangement joins TRBV7-2 to TRBJ2-5, with 7 bases lining up with TRBD1. Losses at the gene ends were 5 bases for V and 2 bases for J; bases not matched to a gene: 8. CDR3 length: 15 residues. Looked up from germline, CDR1 is SGHTA and CDR2 is FQGNSA. The CDR3 nucleotides read TGTGCCAGCAGCGGATTGGGACAGCGACAAGAGACCCAGTACTTC. As protein: CASSGLGQRQETQYF.

The gene calls are TRBV20-1 and TRBJ2-5; a weak D match, TRBD1 (6 bases). Per the germline V gene, CDR1 is DFQATT and CDR2 is SNEGSKA (reference sequence). V lost 5 bases, J lost 2 bases, and 18 bases lay in between. The CDR3 covers 15 residues. Written as DNA, the CDR3 is TGCAGTGCTCTTAACGTCAGACAGGCTCAAGAGACCCAGTACTTC. It yields the protein CSALNVRQAQETQYF.

The CDR3 reads CASSQAQGTPYEQYF. CDR3 coding DNA: TGTGCCAGCAGCCAAGCGCAGGGGACCCCCTACGAGCAGTACTTC. The chain carries TRBV3-1 and TRBJ2-7; D perhaps matches TRBD1 (6 bases). Germline V gene lookup returns CDR1 LGHDT and CDR2 YNNKEL (reference sequence). This CDR3 spans 15 amino acids. V was cut by 1 base and J by 2 bases, with 12 bases left in between.

The table lists this clonotype with a few counts. The chain combines TRBV28 with TRBJ1-2; 11 nucleotides agree with TRBD1. Losses at the gene ends were 8 bases for V and 4 bases for J; bases not matched to a gene: 9. Per the germline V gene, CDR1 is MDHEN and CDR2 is SYDVKM. The length of the CDR3 is 15 residues. CDR3 sequence: CASRSSGTGGYGYTF. In DNA, the CDR3 is TGTGCCAGCCGATCGTCCGGGACAGGGGGCTATGGCTACACCTTC.

V usage is TRBV5-1 and J usage is TRBJ2-1, with 7 bases matching TRBD2. The germline V gene has CDR1 SGHRS and CDR2 YFSETQ. V dropped 3 bases and J dropped 8; count of bases not matched to a gene: 8. CDR3 length equals 14 residues. The CDR3 DNA follows: TGCGCCAGCAGCTCGCTCCCGGGGGGATATGAGCAGTTCTTC. This encodes CASSSLPGGYEQFF. Complete variable domain (other parts from reference TRBV5-1 and TRBJ2-1): KAGVTQTPRYLIKTRGQQVTLSCSPISGHRSVSWYQQTPGQGLQFLFEYFSETQRNKGNFPGRFSGRQFSNSRSEMNVSTLELGDSALYLCASSSLPGGYEQFFGPGTRLTVL.

This clonotype was counted many times. The chain is built from TRBV28 and TRBJ2-5; D not resolved. Trimming took off 3 bases at V and 5 bases at J, with 10 bases between the two ends. CDR3 length: 13 amino acids. CDR1 MDHEN and CDR2 SYDVKM come from the germline V gene. CDR3 sequence reads: CASSFGVGETQYF. The DNA for the CDR3 is TGTGCCAGCAGTTTTGGTGTAGGGGAGACCCAGTACTTC.

This clonotype appeared a few times. The V gene is TRBV4-2, the J gene TRBJ2-4; 8 positions agree with TRBD2. The germline gives CDR1 LGHNA, CDR2 YNFKEQ. V trimming: 0 bases; J trimming: 6 bases; junction bases outside the gene matches: 13. The CDR3 has 18 residues. In DNA, the CDR3 is TGTGCCAGCAGCCAAGATGGGTTGGCCTCCCGGGGGGGAAACATTCAGTACTTC. It encodes CASSQDGLASRGGNIQYF.

The V call is TRBV10-3, the J call TRBJ2-5, with 10 bases lining up with TRBD2. The junction had 2 bases not matched to a gene; V was cut back by 2 bases and J by 5 bases. CDR3 length: 14 residues. Germline V gene data show CDR1 as ENHRY and CDR2 as SYGVKD. CDR3 sequence: CAISETSGVETQYF. CDR3 bases: TGTGCCATCAGTGAGACTAGCGGGGTGGAGACCCAGTACTTC.

On this clonotype itself: Compared with germline, one end of the junction differs, possibly owing to a read error. This chain uses TRBV9 with TRBJ2-1, with a possible D match to TRBD1 (6 bases). The CDR3 extends over 18 amino acids. CDR1 is SGDLS, CDR2 YYNGEE, per germline. The CDR3 here is CASSPTSMIFRTDNEQFF. For the CDR3, the DNA is TGCGCCAGCAGCCCGACCTCCATGATATTTCGGACAGATAATGAGCAGTTCTTC.

This clonotype turned up a few times. This chain's CDR3 is CASSFYPTGGGTDTQYF. In DNA form, the CDR3 reads TGTGCCAGCAGCTTCTACCCAACGGGGGGTGGCACAGATACGCAGTATTTT. The V call is TRBV7-2, the J call TRBJ2-3; TRBD2 matches 7 bases. From germline, CDR1 is SGHTA and CDR2 FQGNSA. The length of the CDR3 is 17 residues. Germline trimming cut 3 bases from V and 1 base from J; bases unmatched to any gene: 10.

This clonotype showed up just a few times. This chain links TRBV6-6 with TRBJ2-5, with 10 bases lining up with TRBD1. The CDR3 runs to 15 residues. Germline V gives CDR1 MNHNY, CDR2 SVGAGI (reference sequence). After removal of 7 bases from V and 2 bases from J, the junction contained 7 bases not matched to a gene. CDR3 coding DNA: TGTGCCAGCATTCCGGGACAGGGGAGACAAGAGACCCAGTACTTC. Translating gives CASIPGQGRQETQYF.

This chain uses TRBV4-1 with TRBJ2-3; 7 positions agree with TRBD2. V lost 4 bases to trimming and J lost 4 bases; unmatched junction nucleotides: 20. This CDR3 is built from 19 residues. From germline, CDR1 is MGHRA and CDR2 YSYEKL. The CDR3 DNA reads as TGCGCCAGCAGCCGACCATTTGCCCGCGGGGTTCGGGGGGCAGATACGCAGTATTTT. The encoded protein is CASSRPFARGVRGADTQYF.

The chain has TRBV7-9 and TRBJ2-5; 9 bases line up with TRBD1. This CDR3 spans 16 amino acids. CDR1 SEHNR and CDR2 FQNEAQ come from the germline V gene (reference sequence). Trimming took 1 base from V and 4 from J; bases not matched to a gene: 7. The CDR3 is CASSLDPGQGGETQYF. CDR3 DNA: TGTGCCAGCAGCTTAGACCCGGGACAGGGAGGAGAGACCCAGTACTTC.

This clonotype was picked up a small number of times. This chain uses TRBV6-6 with TRBJ2-6; D may be TRBD1 (5 bases). The germline CDR1 and CDR2 sequences are MNHNY and SVGAGI (reference sequence). The germline V and J ends were trimmed by 0 bases and 0 bases, with 12 bases remaining between them. The length of the CDR3 is 18 residues. The CDR3 reads CASSYSRGQDSGANVLTF. The CDR3 DNA reads as TGTGCCAGCAGTTACTCAAGGGGCCAGGACTCTGGGGCCAACGTCCTGACTTTC.

This clonotype was picked up a small number of times. V gene TRBV7-2 combines with J gene TRBJ2-5; unclear D gene. Per the germline V gene, CDR1 is SGHTA and CDR2 is FQGNSA. The V end lost 4 bases, the J end lost 5 bases, and 17 bases lay between the germline ends. The CDR3 is made up of 15 amino acids. This CDR3 is CASSSQPMGAETQYF. In DNA, the CDR3 is TGTGCCAGCAGCTCCCAACCCATGGGTGCGGAGACCCAGTACTTC.

The chain carries TRBV20-1 and TRBJ2-5; tentative D call: TRBD1 (5 bases). CDR1 is DFQATT and CDR2 is SNEGSKA in the germline V gene (reference sequence). There are 12 residues in the CDR3. Trimming took off 5 bases at V and 1 base at J, with 8 bases between the two ends. The CDR3 reads CSADSIQETQYF. The DNA for the CDR3 is TGCAGTGCTGACAGCATCCAAGAGACCCAGTACTTC.